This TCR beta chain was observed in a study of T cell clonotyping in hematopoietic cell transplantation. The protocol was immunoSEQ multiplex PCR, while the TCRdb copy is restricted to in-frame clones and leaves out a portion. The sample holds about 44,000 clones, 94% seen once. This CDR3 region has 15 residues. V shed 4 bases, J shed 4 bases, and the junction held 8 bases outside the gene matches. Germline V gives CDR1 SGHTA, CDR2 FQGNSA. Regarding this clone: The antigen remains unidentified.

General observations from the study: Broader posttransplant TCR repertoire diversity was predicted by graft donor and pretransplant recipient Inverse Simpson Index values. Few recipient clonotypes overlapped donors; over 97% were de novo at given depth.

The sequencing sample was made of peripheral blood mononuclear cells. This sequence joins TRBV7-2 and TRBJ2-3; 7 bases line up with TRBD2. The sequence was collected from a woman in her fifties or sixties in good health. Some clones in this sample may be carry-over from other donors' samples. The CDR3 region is CASSSPAGVSDTQYF. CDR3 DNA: TGTGCCAGCAGCTCTCCGGCGGGGGTCTCAGATACGCAGTATTTT.